A single sample gave rise to the 12 T cell receptor beta chains below, sequenced in a study of neurological immune-mediated disorders. Using its own MiXCR run on the 5' RACE reads, TCRdb lists one record per CDR3 protein. The data show 50,000 to 60,000 distinct CDR3 sequences, 15% to 20% seen once. Material for sequencing was PBMCs. The receptors derive from a man aged 60 to 69 in good health.

This clonotype was recorded many times. The gene calls are TRBV5-5 and TRBJ2-5, with D possibly being TRBD1 (5 bases). V gave up 6 bases and J gave up 5 bases, with 17 bases separating them. This CDR3 comprises 14 residues. Germline V gene data show CDR1 as SGHKS and CDR2 as YYEKEE (reference sequence). The CDR3 bases are TGTGCCAGCACCTTAGGGGCAGTCGGCGAGACCCAGTACTTC. Translating it yields CASTLGAVGETQYF.

Ten or more counts support this clonotype. The gene calls are TRBV12-3 or TRBV12-4 and TRBJ2-5, with TRBD2 identical over 9 bases. The CDR3 runs 15 residues. V was pared by 7 bases and J by 4 bases, with 10 bases of the junction left unmatched. In DNA form, the CDR3 reads TGTGCCAGCACCTCCAGCGGGAGGATAGGAGAGACCCAGTACTTC. It codes for CASTSSGRIGETQYF.

The chain uses TRBV2 and TRBJ1-1; D is possibly TRBD1 (6 bases). The CDR3 has 16 residues. V was trimmed by 1 base and J by 3 bases, leaving 15 bases between them. Germline V gene sequence: CDR1 SNHLY, CDR2 FYNNEI. This CDR3 reads CASSEGQRGRDTEAFF. CDR3 coding DNA: TGTGCCAGCAGTGAAGGCCAAAGGGGGAGGGACACTGAAGCTTTCTTT.

The sample holds many counts of this clonotype. The J gene is TRBJ2-7, the V gene TRBV28; possibly TRBD1 or TRBD2 for D (5 bases each). The germline V and J ends were trimmed by 10 bases and 4 bases, with 20 bases remaining between them. Germline V gene lookup returns CDR1 MDHEN and CDR2 SYDVKM. The CDR3 consists of 14 residues. The DNA for the CDR3 is TGTGCCACAGCACGGGGCACAAGATCATACGAGCAGTACTTC. Protein product: CATARGTRSYEQYF.

This clonotype was seen ten or more times. This chain uses TRBV29-1 with TRBJ1-1; 9 nucleotides match TRBD1. The V gene's germline CDR1 is SQVTM and CDR2 ANQGSEA. Losses at the gene ends were 7 bases for V and 8 bases for J; bases not matched to a gene: 8. The CDR3 sequence is 12 residues long. CDR3: CSGETGGPEAFF. The DNA of the CDR3 is TGCAGCGGGGAAACAGGGGGCCCCGAAGCTTTCTTT.

The chain employs TRBV5-5 and TRBJ1-1; D unresolved. The CDR3 covers 13 residues. The germline V gene has CDR1 SGHKS and CDR2 YYEKEE (reference sequence). With 0 bases removed from V and 3 bases from J, the gap between germline ends came to 6 bases. CDR3 loop: CASSLGGDTEAFF. CDR3 nucleotides: TGTGCCAGCAGCTTGGGGGGTGACACTGAAGCTTTCTTT.

This clonotype was counted at least ten times. The chain uses TRBV21-1 and TRBJ2-3; the table assigns TRBD1, which was not confirmed against the DNA. TRBV21-1 constitutes a pseudogene. The CDR3 has 15 amino acids. The CDR3 loop reads CASSKGGQSTDTQYF. CDR3 coding DNA: TGTGCCAGCAGCAAAGGAGGACAGAGCACAGATACGCAGTATTTT.

The CDR3: CASSETPRGVRQPQHF. The CDR3 coding sequence is TGTGCCAGCAGTGAAACCCCCAGGGGCGTAAGGCAGCCCCAGCATTTT. This rearrangement joins TRBV6-1 to TRBJ1-5; D is perhaps TRBD1 (6 bases). Germline V lookup: CDR1 MNHNS, CDR2 SASEGT. The CDR3 runs 16 residues. V lost 2 bases to trimming and J lost 7 bases, with 18 bases between them.

This clonotype was picked up many times. The chain combines TRBV6-2 or TRBV6-3 with TRBJ2-7, with 7 bases lining up with TRBD1. The CDR3 is 15 residues long. V was clipped by 6 bases and J by 3 bases; unmatched bases: 11. Germline assignment: CDR1 MNHEY and CDR2 SVGEGT. In DNA form, the CDR3 reads TGTGCCAGCAGACCAACAGGGGCCGGAGACTACGAGCAGTACTTC. As protein: CASRPTGAGDYEQYF.

This clonotype was seen many times. The rearrangement uses TRBV10-3 and TRBJ2-5, with 7 bases that match TRBD2. This CDR3 contains 14 residues. CDR1 and CDR2 (germline): ENHRY, SYGVKD. The V and J ends lost 6 bases and 4 bases, in that order; junction bases with no gene match: 8. The CDR3 is CAIRASGHTETQYF. CDR3 in DNA: TGTGCCATCAGGGCTAGCGGACATACAGAGACCCAGTACTTC.

This clonotype has ten or more counts. V usage is TRBV20-1 and J usage is TRBJ1-1; the match to TRBD1 covers 10 bases. V dropped 3 bases and J dropped 4; count of bases not matched to a gene: 5. Per the germline V gene, CDR1 is DFQATT and CDR2 is SNEGSKA (reference sequence). This CDR3 has 14 amino acids. The CDR3 is CSASSGQGITEAFF. CDR3 DNA: TGCAGTGCTAGTTCGGGACAGGGGATCACTGAAGCTTTCTTT.

This clonotype occurred many times. This sequence joins TRBV10-2 and TRBJ2-5, with D perhaps being TRBD1 or TRBD2 (6 bases each). The CDR3 is 15 amino acids. Germline loops: CDR1 WSHSY, CDR2 SAAADI. CDR3 DNA sequence: TGCCCCCTGGTTCCGAAACATAGGGGGGAAGAGACCCAGTACTTC. Translated, it gives CPLVPKHRGEETQYF.